This T cell receptor beta chain is from a study of T cells in Graves' hyperthyroidism and ophthalmopathy. Amplification targeted TCR beta CDR3 regions from RNA transcripts. RT-PCR in the first round (using the HTBI primer set) targeted the TCR CDR3. TCRdb itself ran the multiplex PCR reads through MiXCR, one entry per CDR3 protein. The sample has around 520,000 distinct CDR3 sequences; 14% are singletons. The junction had 8 bases not matched to a gene; V was cut back by 6 bases and J by 5 bases. CDR1 is MNHNS and CDR2 is SASEGT in the germline V gene. The CDR3 is 14 amino acids. Details on this clonotype: Its antigen is undetermined.

Hyperthyroidism of Graves' type that showed no ophthalmopathy progression within 18 months was stable. Uncontrolled infection, other autoimmune disease, pregnancy and lactation each barred patients from inclusion. The study, taken as a whole, reports: Ophthalmopathy was separated from stable hyperthyroidism by a 13 V-J model. Clonotypes that were expanded in thyroid above 0.001 mostly appeared in blood too.

V gene TRBV6-1 combines with J gene TRBJ2-7; 9 bases match TRBD2. Sequenced material: blood. The TCR sequence derives from a woman aged 40 to 50 with Graves' hyperthyroidism. CDR3 amino acids: CASRAGGGGDEQYF. In nucleotides, the CDR3 is TGTGCCAGCAGGGCGGGGGGGGGGGGGGACGAGCAGTACTTC.